Each of the 2 T cell receptor beta chains below was sequenced from the same sample in a study of blood T cell repertoires in COVID-19. Clones were sequenced by immunoSEQ multiplex PCR, and TCRdb holds only the in-frame ones, with some missing. The data contain 300,000 or so clones, 75% to 90% of them singletons. Sequencing was carried out using peripheral blood. These receptors were taken from a middle-aged woman with acute or convalescent COVID-19.

J is TRBJ2-1 and V is TRBV6-6; 8 nucleotides align to TRBD2. CDR1 is MNHNY, CDR2 SVGAGI, per germline (reference sequence). V dropped 6 bases and J dropped 8; count of bases not matched to a gene: 3. This CDR3 is 12 amino acids long. CDR3 sequence reads: CASRGLADEQFF. CDR3 bases: TGTGCCAGCAGAGGACTAGCCGATGAGCAGTTCTTC.

The chain uses TRBV2 and TRBJ2-7; a possible D gene is TRBD1 (5 bases). There are 14 residues in the CDR3. Between the trimmed V and J ends, which lost 7 bases and 5 bases, there was a span of 18 bases. Germline V gene data show CDR1 as SNHLY and CDR2 as FYNNEI. The CDR3 DNA follows: TGTGCCAGCATATTAGGTCGGCAGGGTCACGAGCAGTACGTC. Translation gives CASILGRQGHEQYV.